Each of the 9 T cell receptor beta chains below was sequenced from the same sample in a study of tumor-infiltrating lymphocytes in glioblastoma multiforme (TCRdb year 2017). The reads were generated on an Illumina HiSeq 2500. A modified ARM-PCR protocol with multiple V-beta primers and a C-beta primer was used to build TCRB libraries from RNA via three nested multiplex PCR rounds. TCRdb cleaned the public reads at Q25 with fastp, built clones with MiXCR and kept in-frame beta chains. Each record represents a unique CDR3 protein, reported with the most common genes and DNA among its rows. This sample has more than 10,000 distinct CDR3 sequences in its table, and less than 75% of those were observed once. The ten largest account for approximately 36% of the sample. Sample: brain tumor tissue. Receptor source: a male donor with glioblastoma.

To note about this clonotype: The germline gene is not matched at one end of the junction; a read error may be the cause. This chain links TRBV11-2 with TRBJ2-7; 9 positions agree with TRBD1. The CDR3 loop spans 15 amino acids. Germline CDR1 reads SGHAT; CDR2 reads FQNNGV. CDR3 DNA: TGTGCCAGCAGCCCAGGTGGGACAGGGTCCTACGAGCAGTATTTC. This codes for CASSPGGTGSYEQYF. The variable domain in full, completed from reference TRBV11-2 and TRBJ2-7, reads EAGVAQSPRYKIIEKRQSVAFWCNPISGHATLYWYQQILGQGPKLLIQFQNNGVVDDSQLPKDRFSAERLKGVDSTLKIQPAKLEDSAVYLCASSPGGTGSYEQYFGPGTRLTVT.

Comments on this clonotype: Germline and junction disagree at one end, which may indicate a read error. The V and J genes are TRBV4-1 and TRBJ1-5; D remains unclear. Looked up from germline, CDR1 is MGHRA and CDR2 is YSYEKL. The CDR3 sequence is 15 residues long. CDR3 sequence (DNA): TGCGCCAGCAGCCAAGGACTCACGAGTAATCAGTCCCAGCATTTT. Its translation: CASSQGLTSNQSQHF.

This clonotype is a singleton in its sample. One end of the junction varies from germline; a read error may be responsible. The chain employs TRBV7-9 and TRBJ1-5, with 7 bases aligning to TRBD1. The CDR3 contains 13 residues. Germline V gene sequence: CDR1 SEHNR, CDR2 FQNEAQ (reference sequence). CDR3 protein: CASSRDSQQPQRF. CDR3 coding DNA: TGTGCCAGCAGCCGGGACAGCCAGCAGCCCCAACGTTTT.

The rearrangement links TRBV2 to TRBJ2-3; 7 bases agree with TRBD2. Losses at the gene ends were 0 bases for V and 0 bases for J; bases not matched to a gene: 6. The CDR3 spans 17 residues. CDR1 and CDR2 (germline): SNHLY, FYNNEI. The CDR3 loop is CASSEAVASGSTDTQYF. The CDR3 nucleotides are TGTGCCAGCAGTGAAGCGGTAGCTAGCGGAAGCACAGATACGCAGTATTTT.

This clonotype was counted between two and nine times. An end of the junction differs from the germline gene, which may be a read error. The chain couples TRBV29-1 to TRBJ2-1; 9 bases are a match to TRBD2. Per germline, CDR1 SQVTM and CDR2 ANQGSEA. The CDR3 is 14 amino acids. CDR3 coding DNA: TGCAGCGTTGGGGGGAGGCGGGGGGGCAATGAGCAGTCCTTC. Translating gives CSVGGRRGGNEQSF.

This clonotype was detected once. The genes are TRBV11-3 and TRBJ2-2, with 8 bases lining up with TRBD2. The CDR3 has 18 residues. The V gene's germline CDR1 is SGHNT and CDR2 YENEEA. With 5 bases clipped from V and 6 bases from J, the junction kept 17 bases outside the gene matches. The CDR3 DNA reads TGTGCCAGCAGCACCACTTCCAGACTAGCGAGAGAAGCCGGGGAGCTGTTTTTT. Translating gives CASSTTSRLAREAGELFF.

This clonotype was counted ten times or more. DNA of the CDR3: TGTGCCAGCAGTTTTAACCGAGACAGCTCAAGCTCCTACGAGCAGTACTTC. Encoded protein: CASSFNRDSSSSYEQYF. The chain uses TRBV28 and TRBJ2-7; D perhaps matches TRBD1 (5 bases). The CDR3 is 17 residues long. In germline, CDR1 is MDHEN, CDR2 SYDVKM. Trimming shortened V by 3 bases and J by 0 bases, and 18 bases separated the two germline ends.

The chain links TRBV11-2 to TRBJ1-1; 11 nucleotides align to TRBD1. The V and J ends lost 1 base and 10 bases, in that order; junction bases with no gene match: 5. Germline V lookup: CDR1 SGHAT, CDR2 FQNNGV. This CDR3 is 14 amino acids long. CDR3: CASSLAGQGVRAFF. The CDR3 DNA reads TGTGCCAGCAGCTTAGCGGGACAGGGGGTAAGAGCTTTCTTT. Combining the CDR3 with reference TRBV11-2 and TRBJ1-1 gives the whole variable domain EAGVAQSPRYKIIEKRQSVAFWCNPISGHATLYWYQQILGQGPKLLIQFQNNGVVDDSQLPKDRFSAERLKGVDSTLKIQPAKLEDSAVYLCASSLAGQGVRAFFGQGTRLTVV.

This clonotype was observed a handful of times. This chain uses TRBV29-1 with TRBJ2-1; TRBD2 matches 9 bases. CDR1 and CDR2 from the germline V gene are SQVTM and ANQGSEA. The length of the CDR3 is 14 residues. V shed 3 bases, J shed 10 bases, and the junction held 10 bases outside the gene matches. CDR3 coding DNA: TGCAGCGTTGAGGGGCGGCGGGGGGGCAAAGAGCAGTTCTTC. Residues: CSVEGRRGGKEQFF.